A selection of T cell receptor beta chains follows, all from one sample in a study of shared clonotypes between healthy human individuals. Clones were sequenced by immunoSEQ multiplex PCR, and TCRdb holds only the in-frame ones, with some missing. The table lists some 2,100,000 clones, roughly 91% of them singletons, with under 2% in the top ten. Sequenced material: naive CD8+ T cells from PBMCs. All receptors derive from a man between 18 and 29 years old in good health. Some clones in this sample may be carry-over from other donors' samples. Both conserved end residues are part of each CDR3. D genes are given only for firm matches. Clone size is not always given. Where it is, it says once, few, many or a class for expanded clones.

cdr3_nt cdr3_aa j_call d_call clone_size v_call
TGTGCCAGCAGTCCCTTTCGGACAGGGTTGGCTGAAGCTTTCTTT CASSPFRTGLAEAFF TRBJ1-1 TRBD1 . TRBV2
TGCGCCAGCAGCCCAACTAGCGGGAATTACAATGAGCAGTTCTTC CASSPTSGNYNEQFF TRBJ2-1 TRBD2 once TRBV4-1
TGTGCCAGCAGTTACGGGGGGGGCAATGAGCAGTTCTTC CASSYGGGNEQFF TRBJ2-1 TRBD2 once TRBV6-5
TGTGCCAGCAGCTTCCACAGGACTAGCACTCTCTACAATGAGCAGTTCTTC CASSFHRTSTLYNEQFF TRBJ2-1 TRBD2 . TRBV9
TGTGCCAGCAGTTACTCCACAGGGATCTATGGCTACACCTTC CASSYSTGIYGYTF TRBJ1-2 . . TRBV6-5
TGTGCCAGCAGCCAAGGGATGGTGGCCGGAAACTACGAGCAGTACTTC CASSQGMVAGNYEQYF TRBJ2-7 . . TRBV4-2
TGCGCCAGCAGCCAAGAAACGACAGCCTCCTACAATGAGCAGTTCTTC CASSQETTASYNEQFF TRBJ2-1 . . TRBV4-1
TGTGCCAGCAGCGCTACAGGGGCCGGGAACTATGGCTACACCTTC CASSATGAGNYGYTF TRBJ1-2 TRBD1 . TRBV5-6
TGTGCCAGTAGTATGTGGGGGAGCAATCAGCCCCAGCATTTT CASSMWGSNQPQHF TRBJ1-5 . . TRBV19
TGTGCCAGCAGCTCGGGACTAGCGGAAGAGACCCAGTACTTC CASSSGLAEETQYF TRBJ2-5 TRBD2 . TRBV7-2
TGTGCCAGCAGCCGCGGACGGTACCTTCGCAATCAGCCCCAGCATTTT CASSRGRYLRNQPQHF TRBJ1-5 . few TRBV28
TGTGCCAGCGGAGGGGGGACAGGGAGCAATGAGCAGTTCTTC CASGGGTGSNEQFF TRBJ2-1 TRBD1 . TRBV9
TGTGCCAGCAGTTCGACTTTCACTAGCGGGAGTCCCTACGAGCAGTACTTC CASSSTFTSGSPYEQYF TRBJ2-7 TRBD2 . TRBV27
TGCGCCAGCAGCCAAGATAGGAGGGGACAGATACCTGGCGAGCAGTACTTC CASSQDRRGQIPGEQYF TRBJ2-7 . . TRBV4-3
TGTGCCAGCTCACCTCCGAGGACGGACTCCTACGAGCAGTACTTC CASSPPRTDSYEQYF TRBJ2-7 . . TRBV18
TGTGCCAGCAGCCAAGATCGGGGTGAGCAGTTCTTC CASSQDRGEQFF TRBJ2-1 . . TRBV4-2
TGCGCCAGCAGCTTGGAGATATCCGGGACAAGTTATGGCTACACCTTC CASSLEISGTSYGYTF TRBJ1-2 . . TRBV5-1
TGTGCCAGCAGCTTAGGGGACAGATTTGCTAACTATGGCTACACCTTC CASSLGDRFANYGYTF TRBJ1-2 TRBD1 . TRBV11-2
TGTGCCAGCGGAGCTGGGTTGGGGACGGATTTGGAAGAGCAGTACTTC CASGAGLGTDLEEQYF TRBJ2-7 . . TRBV27
TGTGCCAGCAGCTTACGCAGGGGCTCCGGGGCCAACGTCCTGACTTTC CASSLRRGSGANVLTF TRBJ2-6 . . TRBV7-9
TGTGCCAGCAGCCAGCGGACAGGGGGTTTTCAGCCCCAGCATTTT CASSQRTGGFQPQHF TRBJ1-5 TRBD1 . TRBV27
TGTGCCAGTACGCGGGGGTCCCACACTGAAGCTTTCTTT CASTRGSHTEAFF TRBJ1-1 . once TRBV19
TGTGCCAGCAGCCAAGGGAGCTACGAGCAGTACTTC CASSQGSYEQYF TRBJ2-7 . . TRBV14
TGTGCCAGCAGCTTAAGCACAGGGCCTCCCTACGAGCAGTACTTC CASSLSTGPPYEQYF TRBJ2-7 . . TRBV7-6
TGTGCCAGCAGTTATAGTCGGAACACTGAAGCTTTCTTT CASSYSRNTEAFF TRBJ1-1 . . TRBV6-5
TGTGCCAGCAGTTTATTTGCGCCTCCGGGACAAGGGAACAATGAGCAGTTCTTC CASSLFAPPGQGNNEQFF TRBJ2-1 . . TRBV27
TGTGCCAGCTCACCACCGTTGGGACAGGTCGAAGCTTTCTTT CASSPPLGQVEAFF TRBJ1-1 TRBD1 . TRBV18
TGTGCCAGCAGTTCCCTGCTAGCGCACTCCTACGAGCAGTACTTC CASSSLLAHSYEQYF TRBJ2-7 . . TRBV28
TGTGCCAGCAGCGCAGGACGGGAAGCTTTCTTT CASSAGREAFF TRBJ1-1 . few TRBV9
TGTGCCAGCAATTCAAACAGGGGGGCAGGCACTGAAGCTTTCTTT CASNSNRGAGTEAFF TRBJ1-1 TRBD1 . TRBV27
TGTGCCACCAGCAGAGATCATGGAGGCCAAGAGACCCAGTACTTC CATSRDHGGQETQYF TRBJ2-5 . . TRBV15
TGTGCCAGCAGCTTCGACAGGGGTTTCACAGATACGCAGTATTTT CASSFDRGFTDTQYF TRBJ2-3 TRBD1 once TRBV11-3
TGTGCCAGCAGTAATTTATGGACAGGGGCCGGGGCCAACGTCCTGACTTTC CASSNLWTGAGANVLTF TRBJ2-6 TRBD1 . TRBV27
TGCGCCAGCAGCTTGGGGGCCGTTAACCCGAACACTGAAGCTTTCTTT CASSLGAVNPNTEAFF TRBJ1-1 . . TRBV5-1
TGTGCCAGCAGCCCGGCCAGCGGGGGGCCGGAGACCCAGTACTTC CASSPASGGPETQYF TRBJ2-5 TRBD2 . TRBV9
TGTGCCACCGATACTAGCGGGAGTATGGACGAGCAGTACTTC CATDTSGSMDEQYF TRBJ2-7 TRBD2 . TRBV6-6
TGTGCCAGCAGCTTAGGCAGCACTTTTTACGAGCAGTACTTC CASSLGSTFYEQYF TRBJ2-7 . . TRBV13
TGTGCCAGCAGCCAACAAGTCGAGCAGTACTTC CASSQQVEQYF TRBJ2-7 . . TRBV11-1